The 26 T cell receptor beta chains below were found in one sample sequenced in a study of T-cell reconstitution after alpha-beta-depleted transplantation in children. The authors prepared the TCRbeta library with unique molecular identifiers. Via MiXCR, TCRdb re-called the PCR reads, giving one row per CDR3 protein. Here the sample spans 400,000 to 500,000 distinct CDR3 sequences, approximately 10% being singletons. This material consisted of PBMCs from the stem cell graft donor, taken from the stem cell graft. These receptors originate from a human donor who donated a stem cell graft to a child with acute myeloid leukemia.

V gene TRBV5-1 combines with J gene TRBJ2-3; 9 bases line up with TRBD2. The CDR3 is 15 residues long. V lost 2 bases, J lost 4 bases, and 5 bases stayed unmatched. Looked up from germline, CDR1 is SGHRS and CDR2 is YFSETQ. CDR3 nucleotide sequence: TGCGCCAGCAGCTTTGGTAGCGGGGGCTCAGATACGCAGTATTTT. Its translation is CASSFGSGGSDTQYF.

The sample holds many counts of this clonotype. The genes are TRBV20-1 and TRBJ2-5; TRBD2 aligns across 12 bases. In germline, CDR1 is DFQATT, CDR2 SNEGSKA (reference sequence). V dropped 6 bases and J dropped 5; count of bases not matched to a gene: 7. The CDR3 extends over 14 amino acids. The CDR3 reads CSASTSGRRETQYF. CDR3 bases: TGCAGTGCATCGACTAGCGGGAGACGGGAGACCCAGTACTTC.

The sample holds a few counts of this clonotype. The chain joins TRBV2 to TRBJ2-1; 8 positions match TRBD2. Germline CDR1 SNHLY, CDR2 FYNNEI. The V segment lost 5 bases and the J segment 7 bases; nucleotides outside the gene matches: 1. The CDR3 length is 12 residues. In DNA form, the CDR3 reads TGTGCCAGCAGTTCTAGCGGGAATGAGCAGTTCTTC. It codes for CASSSSGNEQFF. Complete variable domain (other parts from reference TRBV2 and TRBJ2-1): EPEVTQTPSHQVTQMGQEVILRCVPISNHLYFYWYRQILGQKVEFLVSFYNNEISEKSEIFDDQFSVERPDGSNFTLKIRSTKLEDSAMYFCASSSSGNEQFFGPGTRLTVL.

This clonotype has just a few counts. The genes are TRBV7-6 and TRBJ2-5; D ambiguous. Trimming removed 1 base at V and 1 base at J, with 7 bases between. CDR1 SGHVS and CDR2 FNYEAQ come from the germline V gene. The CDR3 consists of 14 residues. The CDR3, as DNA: TGTGCCAGCAGCTTAGTTTCCGGCCAAGAGACCCAGTACTTC. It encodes CASSLVSGQETQYF.

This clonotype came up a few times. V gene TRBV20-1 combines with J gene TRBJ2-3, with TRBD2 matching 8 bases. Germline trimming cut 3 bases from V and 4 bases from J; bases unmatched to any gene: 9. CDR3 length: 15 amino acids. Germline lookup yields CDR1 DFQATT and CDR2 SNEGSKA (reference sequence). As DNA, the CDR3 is TGCAGTGCTAGTGGCCGGGAGCGGGAGCCAGATACGCAGTATTTT. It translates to CSASGREREPDTQYF.

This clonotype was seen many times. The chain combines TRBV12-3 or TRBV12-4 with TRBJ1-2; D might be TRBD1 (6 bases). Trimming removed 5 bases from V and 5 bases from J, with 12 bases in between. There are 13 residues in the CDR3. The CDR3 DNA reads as TGTGCCAGCAGTCGATCCGGACAGTATGGCTACACCTTC. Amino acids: CASSRSGQYGYTF.

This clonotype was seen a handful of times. This chain's CDR3 is CSVGEFMNTEAFF. The DNA of the CDR3 is TGCAGCGTGGGGGAGTTTATGAACACTGAAGCTTTCTTT. The chain employs TRBV29-1 and TRBJ1-1, with D perhaps matching TRBD1 (5 bases). Trimming left V 6 bases short and J 0 bases short, with 11 bases between. CDR1 and CDR2 (germline): SQVTM, ANQGSEA. This CDR3 has 13 residues.

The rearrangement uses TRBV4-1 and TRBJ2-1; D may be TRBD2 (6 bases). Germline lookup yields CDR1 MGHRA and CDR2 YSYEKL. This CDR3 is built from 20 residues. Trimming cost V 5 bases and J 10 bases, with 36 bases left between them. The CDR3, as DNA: TGCGCCAGCAGCTACCCTGTGATACCGGGACTCCAGACCTCAATTTCGGAGCAGTTCTTC. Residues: CASSYPVIPGLQTSISEQFF.

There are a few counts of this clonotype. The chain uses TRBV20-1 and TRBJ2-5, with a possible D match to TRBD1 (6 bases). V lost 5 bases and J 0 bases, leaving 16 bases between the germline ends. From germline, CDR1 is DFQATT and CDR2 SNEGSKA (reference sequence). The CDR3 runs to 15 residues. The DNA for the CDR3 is TGCAGTGCTCCGACCGGGACAACGTACCAAGAGACCCAGTACTTC. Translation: CSAPTGTTYQETQYF.

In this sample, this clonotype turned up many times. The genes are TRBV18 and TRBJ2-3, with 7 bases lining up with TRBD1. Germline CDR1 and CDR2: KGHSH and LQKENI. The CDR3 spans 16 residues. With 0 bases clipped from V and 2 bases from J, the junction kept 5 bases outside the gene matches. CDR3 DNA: TGTGCCAGCTCACCACCGGTGACAGGGATCACAGATACGCAGTATTTT. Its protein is CASSPPVTGITDTQYF.

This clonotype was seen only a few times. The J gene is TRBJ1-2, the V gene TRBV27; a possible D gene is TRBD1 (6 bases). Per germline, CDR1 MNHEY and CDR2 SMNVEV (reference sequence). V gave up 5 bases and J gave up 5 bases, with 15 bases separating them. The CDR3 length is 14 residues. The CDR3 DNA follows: TGTGCCAGCAGTCCCCACAGGGTTGAGTATGGCTACACCTTC. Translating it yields CASSPHRVEYGYTF.

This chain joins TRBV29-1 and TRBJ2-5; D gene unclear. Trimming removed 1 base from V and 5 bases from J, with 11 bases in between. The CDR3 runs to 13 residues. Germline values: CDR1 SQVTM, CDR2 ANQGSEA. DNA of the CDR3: TGCAGCGTTGAAGGGACGGATGGGGAGACCCAGTACTTC. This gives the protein CSVEGTDGETQYF.

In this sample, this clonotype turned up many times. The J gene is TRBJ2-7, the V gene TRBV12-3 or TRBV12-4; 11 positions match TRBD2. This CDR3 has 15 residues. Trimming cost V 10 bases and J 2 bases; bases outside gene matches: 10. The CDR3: CATTIGTSGTYEQYF. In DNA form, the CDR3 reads TGTGCCACCACTATCGGGACTAGCGGCACCTACGAGCAGTACTTC.

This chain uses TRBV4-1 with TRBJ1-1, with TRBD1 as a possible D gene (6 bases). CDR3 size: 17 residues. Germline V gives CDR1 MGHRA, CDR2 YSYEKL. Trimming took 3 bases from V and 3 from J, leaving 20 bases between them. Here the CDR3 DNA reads TGCGCCAGCAGCCACCCCCCGCGCCCAGGGGCTTACACTGAAGCTTTCTTT. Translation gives CASSHPPRPGAYTEAFF.

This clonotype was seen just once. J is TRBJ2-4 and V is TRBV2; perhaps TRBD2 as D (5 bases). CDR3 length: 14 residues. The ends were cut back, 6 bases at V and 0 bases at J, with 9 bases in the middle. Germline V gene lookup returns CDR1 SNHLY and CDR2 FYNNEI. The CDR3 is CASRAGLAKNIQYF. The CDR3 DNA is TGTGCCAGCAGGGCCGGACTAGCCAAAAACATTCAGTACTTC.

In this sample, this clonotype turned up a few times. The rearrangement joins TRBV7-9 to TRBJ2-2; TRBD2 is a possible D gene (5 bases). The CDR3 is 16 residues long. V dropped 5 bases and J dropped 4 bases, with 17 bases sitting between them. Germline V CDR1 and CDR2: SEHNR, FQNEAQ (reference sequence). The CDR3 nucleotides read TGTGCCAGCAGCCCAAACCGGGGTCTCTCCACCGGGGAGCTGTTTTTT. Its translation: CASSPNRGLSTGELFF.

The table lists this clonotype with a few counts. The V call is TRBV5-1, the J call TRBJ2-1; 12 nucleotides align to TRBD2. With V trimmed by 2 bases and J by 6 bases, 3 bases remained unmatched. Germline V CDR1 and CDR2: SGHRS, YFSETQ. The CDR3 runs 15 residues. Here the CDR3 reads CASSFAGLAGNEQFF. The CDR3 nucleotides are TGCGCCAGCAGCTTTGCGGGACTAGCGGGCAATGAGCAGTTCTTC.

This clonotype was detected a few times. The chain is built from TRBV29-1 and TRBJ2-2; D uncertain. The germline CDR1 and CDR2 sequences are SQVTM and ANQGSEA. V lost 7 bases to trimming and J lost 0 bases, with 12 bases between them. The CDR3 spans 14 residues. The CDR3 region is CSAMDGTNTGELFF. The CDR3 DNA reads TGCAGCGCCATGGACGGAACGAACACCGGGGAGCTGTTTTTT.

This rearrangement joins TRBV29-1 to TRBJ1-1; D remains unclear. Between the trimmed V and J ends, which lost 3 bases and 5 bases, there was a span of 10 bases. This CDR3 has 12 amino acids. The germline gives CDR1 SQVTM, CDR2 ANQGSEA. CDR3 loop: CSVEPRETEAFF. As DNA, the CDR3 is TGCAGCGTTGAGCCGAGAGAGACTGAAGCTTTCTTT.

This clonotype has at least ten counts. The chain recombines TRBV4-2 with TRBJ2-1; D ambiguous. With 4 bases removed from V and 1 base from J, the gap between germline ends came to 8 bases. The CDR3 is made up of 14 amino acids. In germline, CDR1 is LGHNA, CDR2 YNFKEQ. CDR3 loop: CASSRSGSYNEQFF. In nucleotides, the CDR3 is TGTGCCAGCAGCCGGTCTGGATCCTACAATGAGCAGTTCTTC.

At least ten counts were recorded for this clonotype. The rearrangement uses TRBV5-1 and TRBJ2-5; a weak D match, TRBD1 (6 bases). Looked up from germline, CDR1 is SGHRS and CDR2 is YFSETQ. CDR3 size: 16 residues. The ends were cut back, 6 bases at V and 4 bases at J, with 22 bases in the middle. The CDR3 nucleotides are TGCGCCAGCACCGAAACCTTACAGGGTTTAGGAGAGACCCAGTACTTC. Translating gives CASTETLQGLGETQYF.

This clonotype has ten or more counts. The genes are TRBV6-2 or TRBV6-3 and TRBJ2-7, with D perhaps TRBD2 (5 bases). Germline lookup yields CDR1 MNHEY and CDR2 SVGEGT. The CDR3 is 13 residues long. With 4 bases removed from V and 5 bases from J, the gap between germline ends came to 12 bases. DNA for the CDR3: TGTGCCAGCAGTTTCCTGAGGGCCAACGAGCAGTACTTC. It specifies CASSFLRANEQYF.

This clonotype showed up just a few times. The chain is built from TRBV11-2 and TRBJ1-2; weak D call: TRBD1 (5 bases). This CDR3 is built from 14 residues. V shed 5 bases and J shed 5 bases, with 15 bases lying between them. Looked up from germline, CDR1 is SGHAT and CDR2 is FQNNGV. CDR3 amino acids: CASSPVGGQYGYTF. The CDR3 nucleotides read TGTGCCAGCAGCCCCGTCGGGGGTCAATATGGCTACACCTTC.

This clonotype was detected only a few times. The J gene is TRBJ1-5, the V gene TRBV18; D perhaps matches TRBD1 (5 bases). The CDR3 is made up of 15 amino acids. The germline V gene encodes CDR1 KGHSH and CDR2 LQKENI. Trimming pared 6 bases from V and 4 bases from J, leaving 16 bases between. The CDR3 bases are TGTGCCAGCTCCGATAGGGGCGGGTTGAATCAGCCCCAGCATTTT. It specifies CASSDRGGLNQPQHF. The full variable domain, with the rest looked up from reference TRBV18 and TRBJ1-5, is NAGVMQNPRHLVRRRGQEARLRCSPMKGHSHVYWYRQLPEEGLKFMVYLQKENIIDESGMPKERFSAEFPKEGPSILRIQQVVRGDSAAYFCASSDRGGLNQPQHFGDGTRLSIL.

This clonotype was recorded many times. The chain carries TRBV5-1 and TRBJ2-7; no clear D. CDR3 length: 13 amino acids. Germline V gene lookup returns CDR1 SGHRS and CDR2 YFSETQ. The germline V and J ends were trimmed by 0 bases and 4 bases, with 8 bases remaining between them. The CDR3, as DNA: TGCGCCAGCAGCTTGGAGGTGGGATACGAGCAGTACGTC. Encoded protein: CASSLEVGYEQYV.

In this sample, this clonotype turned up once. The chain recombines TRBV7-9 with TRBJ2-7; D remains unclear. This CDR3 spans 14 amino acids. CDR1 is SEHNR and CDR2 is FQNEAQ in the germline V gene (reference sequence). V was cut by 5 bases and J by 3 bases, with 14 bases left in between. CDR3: CASSRSPAIYEQYV. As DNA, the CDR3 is TGTGCCAGCAGCCGCAGTCCAGCGATCTACGAGCAGTACGTC.